A selection of T cell receptor beta chains follows, all from one sample in a study of blood T cells in healthy people across ages. TCRdb called the 5' RACE reads again in MiXCR, with one record for every CDR3 protein. Of about 590,000 distinct CDR3 sequences listed, 25% to 30% are singletons. The sample consisted of blood. These receptors originate from a woman of 80 years or more in good health. The CDR3 runs from the conserved cysteine through the conserved F or W. D genes are given only for firm matches. Not every row has a clone size; where given, it reads once, few, many or a size class.

d_call clone_size j_call v_call cdr3_nt cdr3_aa
. many TRBJ1-2 TRBV5-1 TGCGCCAGCAGCCGCGGACCGACGGCAACTGATGGCTACACCTTC CASSRGPTATDGYTF
TRBD1 . TRBJ1-2 TRBV30 TGTGCCTGGATGGCGGACAGGGGTGACTATGGCTACACCTTC CAWMADRGDYGYTF
. many TRBJ2-7 TRBV28 TGTGCCAGCAGTTTTGGGGCGAACGAGCAGTACTTC CASSFGANEQYF
. few TRBJ1-5 TRBV2 TGTGCCAGCAACGAGGGTCGTCAGCCCCAGCATTTT CASNEGRQPQHF
TRBD1 many TRBJ1-1 TRBV4-3 TGCGCCAGCAGCCAAGTCGGGGCAGGGGGTTCCACTGAAGCTTTCTTT CASSQVGAGGSTEAFF
TRBD2 many TRBJ2-7 TRBV7-2 TGTGCCAGCAGCTTACGCGGGGGACCCTACGAGCAGTACTTC CASSLRGGPYEQYF
TRBD2 . TRBJ2-1 TRBV20-1 TGCAGTGCGACGGGGGGGACTTACAATGAGCAGTTCTTC CSATGGTYNEQFF
TRBD2 many TRBJ2-1 TRBV14 TGTGCCAGCAGCCACGATCAAGGACTAGCGGTCTCGCAGTTCTTC CASSHDQGLAVSQFF
. . TRBJ2-3 TRBV7-2 TGTGCCAGCAGCTTACGGCTAGCTAGGGCAGATACGCAGTATTTT CASSLRLARADTQYF
. many TRBJ1-1 TRBV5-6 TGTGCCAGCAGCCTGCCCGCGGGCACTGAAGCTTTCTTT CASSLPAGTEAFF
. . TRBJ1-4 TRBV4-2 TGTGCCAGCAGCCGGGCCAGCGGTACAACTAATGAAAAACGGTTTTTT CASSRASGTTNEKRFF
. many TRBJ1-4 TRBV7-2 TGTGCCAGCAGCCTCATAGACAGGGAAAAACTGTTTTTT CASSLIDREKLFF
. . TRBJ2-7 TRBV20-1 TGCAGTGCTAGGGGGGGCAATCTCTACGAGCAGTACTTC CSARGGNLYEQYF
. few TRBJ1-3 TRBV12-3/TRBV12-4 TGTGCCAGCAGGCCCCGGCGGCTACTCTCTGGAAACACCATATATTTT CASRPRRLLSGNTIYF
TRBD1 once TRBJ2-1 TRBV5-1 TGCGCCAGCAGCTTCCGGGACAGGGCGGCCAATGAGCAGTTCTTC CASSFRDRAANEQFF
. once TRBJ1-1 TRBV5-6 TGTGCCAGCAGCTTGGACGTGGGCGTGAACACTGTAGCTTTCTTT CASSLDVGVNTVAFF
. many TRBJ1-6 TRBV30 TGTGCCTGGAGTGTAAGCGGGGGGACCTATAATTCACCCCTCCACTTT CAWSVSGGTYNSPLHF
TRBD1 many TRBJ1-1 TRBV18 TGTGCCAGCTCACCACAGGGGGCGAGTACTGAAGCTTTCTTT CASSPQGASTEAFF
. . TRBJ1-1 TRBV7-9 TGTGCCGGCAGCTTAAGAGGAAGCGGGCCCAGGGACGCTGAAGCTTTCTTT CAGSLRGSGPRDAEAFF
. few TRBJ1-1 TRBV5-1 TGCGCCAGCACGGAGCGCAGGGGTGGGAACACTGAAGCTTTCTTT CASTERRGGNTEAFF
TRBD2 many TRBJ2-5 TRBV7-2 TGTGCCAGCAGCTCCCGTCGCGGGGGGAACCAAGAGACCCAGTACTTC CASSSRRGGNQETQYF
. few TRBJ1-6 TRBV28 TGTGCCAGCAGTCTCCCAGGGCCGGGGAATTCACCCCTCCACTTT CASSLPGPGNSPLHF
. few TRBJ2-3 TRBV12-3/TRBV12-4 TGTGCCAGCAGCCCCATAGGGGGGATGAGCACAGATACGCAGTATTTT CASSPIGGMSTDTQYF
TRBD1 . TRBJ2-3 TRBV3-1 TGTGCCAGCAGCCAAGAGGGCAGGGGGTTCGATACGCAGTATTTT CASSQEGRGFDTQYF
. . TRBJ2-7 TRBV6-1 TGTGCCAGCAGTGAAGACAGAAGGAGCGAGCAGTACTTC CASSEDRRSEQYF
. many TRBJ2-1 TRBV20-1 TGCAGTACCAGGGGAGGCTACTCCTACAATGAGCAGTTCTTC CSTRGGYSYNEQFF
. many TRBJ1-2 TRBV7-2 TGTGCCAGCAGCTTAGGGGGCGCCGATCGCTACACCTTC CASSLGGADRYTF
TRBD2 many TRBJ2-7 TRBV20-1 TGCAGTGCTACTCCGGGACTAGCGGGGGCCTTCTACGAGCAGTACTTC CSATPGLAGAFYEQYF
TRBD2 . TRBJ2-1 TRBV7-3 TGTGCCAGCAGCTCCCTCCGGGGGGGACCGCAGTTCTTC CASSSLRGGPQFF
TRBD2 . TRBJ2-3 TRBV7-3 TGTGCCAGCAGCAGAACTAGCGGGAGTCTCACAGATACGCAGTATTTT CASSRTSGSLTDTQYF
TRBD1 . TRBJ2-5 TRBV20-1 TGCAGTGCTAGAGGTCCGGGGACAGGGAAAGAGACCCAGTACTTC CSARGPGTGKETQYF
. . TRBJ2-6 TRBV6-5 TGTGCCAGCAGTTACCAAAGTAGCGGGACAGGGCCCGGGGCCAACATCCTGACTTTC CASSYQSSGTGPGANILTF
. . TRBJ2-1 TRBV5-1 TGCGCCAGCAGCCCCGGAATAAACCCCTTCGAGGGGAATGAGCAGTTCTTC CASSPGINPFEGNEQFF
. many TRBJ2-1 TRBV7-3 TGTGCCAGCAGCTTAACCCGAGGACCGTTCAATGAGCAGTTCTTC CASSLTRGPFNEQFF
. few TRBJ1-4 TRBV4-1 . CASSQDWGRGNEKPFF
. many TRBJ2-1 TRBV11-2 TGTGCCAGCACCGAGGGGGGTATCCAGGTAAATGAGCAGTTCTTC CASTEGGIQVNEQFF
TRBD2 many TRBJ2-1 TRBV7-6 TGTGCCAGCAGCAGAGACGGGACTAGCGGGACGATCTCCTACAATGAGCAGTTCTTC CASSRDGTSGTISYNEQFF
TRBD1 . TRBJ2-2 TRBV3-1 TGTGCCAGCAGCCGGGGAACAGGGGCCAACACCGGGGAGCTGTTTTTT CASSRGTGANTGELFF
. many TRBJ2-5 TRBV7-2 TGTGCCAGCAGCTACCCCAGGGGAGGTGTGGAGACCCAGTACTTC CASSYPRGGVETQYF
. . TRBJ2-7 TRBV7-9 TGTGCCAGCAGCCCCCTAACTAGGGGCGAGCAGTACTTC CASSPLTRGEQYF
. . TRBJ2-4 TRBV7-9 TGTGCTAGCAGCTTAGCCTCCGGGGGGCCGAAAAACATTCAGTACTTC CASSLASGGPKNIQYF
. . TRBJ1-2 TRBV5-1 TGCGCCAGCAGCTTGGAAGTAGGGAAGAGTGGCTACACCTTC CASSLEVGKSGYTF
. . TRBJ1-2 TRBV5-1 TGCGCCAGCAGCTTGGAAGAGGGACGGAGCTACACCTTC CASSLEEGRSYTF
. many TRBJ2-7 TRBV9 TGTGCCAGCAGCGTAGACGGGGGACCCTACGAGCAGTACTTC CASSVDGGPYEQYF
. many TRBJ2-7 TRBV12-3/TRBV12-4 TGTGCCAGCAGTCTCACTGGACCGTCGGGGGAGCAGTACTTC CASSLTGPSGEQYF
. many TRBJ1-4 TRBV7-2 TGTGCCAGCAGCCTCGCTATGGGGGGATCTAATGAAAAACTGTTTTTT CASSLAMGGSNEKLFF
. few TRBJ1-2 TRBV28 TGTGCCAGCAGTGCTGGACGAGAAGGCTATGGCTACACCTTC CASSAGREGYGYTF
. once TRBJ2-6 TRBV5-4 TGTGCCAGCAGCTTGGACAGGGTCCCTGGGGCCAACGTCCGGACTTTC CASSLDRVPGANVRTF
. many TRBJ1-2 TRBV6-6 TGTGCCAGCAGATGGGCCGCTGGCTACACCTTC CASRWAAGYTF
. . TRBJ2-2 TRBV20-1 TGCAGTGCTAGTAGGGTAGCCGCCGGGGAGCTGTTTTTT CSASRVAAGELFF
. . TRBJ2-1 TRBV6-1 TGTGCCAGCAGTGAGCGCCTCAGTTTGGGGACTGATCTGCGGATCTTC CASSERLSLGTDLRIF
. many TRBJ2-7 TRBV6-1 TGTGCCAGCAGGGCAGGGTCCTACGAGCAGTACTTC CASRAGSYEQYF
TRBD1 few TRBJ2-1 TRBV28 TGTGCCAGCAGGAGGGGGCCCTCCTACAATGAGCAGTTCTTC CASRRGPSYNEQFF
TRBD1 few TRBJ1-5 TRBV11-2 TGTGCCAGCAGCCAGGGGGCCGGGGGAAATCAGCCCCAGCATTTT CASSQGAGGNQPQHF